What follows is one T cell receptor (beta chain) and its context. The sample originates from a study of human T cells and chemical hapten exposure. Study as a whole: The study traced per-sample TCR yield variation mainly to small differences in pooled library volumes.

Time point reported: pre-sensitization, week 0. Noted treatment: therapeutic diphenylcyclopropenone sensitization with weekly scalp DPC. At every patch-test visit, blood was drawn before the patch test was applied. CDR3 length: 14 residues. V shed 0 bases and J 8 bases; nucleotides not matched to a gene: 5. CDR1 is LGHDT and CDR2 is YNNKEL in the germline V gene (reference sequence). Individual cDNA molecules received unique molecular identifiers in the library. TCRdb passed the RACE reads through MiXCR, listing each CDR3 protein once. This sample has about 98,000 distinct CDR3 sequences, with about 10% found just once.

J is TRBJ1-2 and V is TRBV3-1; 8 positions match TRBD1. The sequence came from a woman aged 55-69 years with alopecia areata. Some clones in this sample may be carry-over from other donors' samples. The material sequenced was whole blood, taken in connection with sensitization to the hapten diphenylcyclopropenone (DPC). The CDR3 reads CASSQEDRAKGYTF. The CDR3, as DNA: TGTGCCAGCAGCCAAGAGGACAGGGCAAAAGGCTACACCTTC.